This is a list of T cell receptor beta chains from one sample in a study of blood T cells in healthy people across ages. Each CDR3 protein gets one entry after TCRdb re-called the 5' RACE reads with MiXCR. The sample lists 1.5 million to 1.9 million distinct CDR3 sequences; around 40% were seen once. The sequenced material came from blood. The receptors come from a woman aged 18-30 years in good health. Each CDR3 is given with its conserved first and last residue. The order of the fields is D gene, clone size, J gene, V gene, CDR3 DNA, CDR3 protein. D genes are given only for firm matches. Clone size, where shown, is once, few, many, or a class for clones that have expanded.

d_gene: TRBD2
abundance: .
j_gene: TRBJ2-1
v_gene: TRBV20-1
CDR3nt: TGCAGTGGACTAGCGGAAAACTCCTACAATGAGCAGTTCTTC
CDR3aa: CSGLAENSYNEQFF

d_gene: .
abundance: .
j_gene: TRBJ2-1
v_gene: TRBV20-1
CDR3nt: TGCAGTGCCCCCCGAGGGGGGGGGATCTACAATGAGCAGTTCTTC
CDR3aa: CSAPRGGGIYNEQFF

d_gene: .
abundance: .
j_gene: TRBJ1-1
v_gene: TRBV10-3
CDR3nt: TGTGCCATCAGTCCAGGGAGGAGTCGGACTGAAGCTTTCTTT
CDR3aa: CAISPGRSRTEAFF

d_gene: TRBD1
abundance: few
j_gene: TRBJ1-6
v_gene: TRBV12-3/TRBV12-4
CDR3nt: TGTGCCAGCAGTCCTCACAGGGGCGGGCGACCTAATTCACCCCTCCACTTT
CDR3aa: CASSPHRGGRPNSPLHF

d_gene: .
abundance: .
j_gene: TRBJ1-2
v_gene: TRBV20-1
CDR3nt: TGCAGTGCTAGACAGGGTCTACGTGGCTACACCTTC
CDR3aa: CSARQGLRGYTF

d_gene: .
abundance: .
j_gene: TRBJ1-1
v_gene: TRBV4-3
CDR3nt: TGCGCCAGCAGCCACGCAGTGAATCTGAACACTGAAGCTTTCTTT
CDR3aa: CASSHAVNLNTEAFF

d_gene: .
abundance: .
j_gene: TRBJ2-1
v_gene: TRBV20-1
CDR3nt: TGCAGTGCTAGAGGCCTTGGGAACGGCGACTACGAGCAGTTCTTC
CDR3aa: CSARGLGNGDYEQFF

d_gene: .
abundance: few
j_gene: TRBJ2-5
v_gene: TRBV29-1
CDR3nt: TGCAGCGCAGATACGAATTCGTATGAGCAGTACTTC
CDR3aa: CSADTNSYEQYF

d_gene: TRBD2
abundance: .
j_gene: TRBJ2-1
v_gene: TRBV7-9
CDR3nt: TGTGCCAGCAGCTTTGGGGACGGGCTAGCGGGGGTGAATGAGCAGTTCTTC
CDR3aa: CASSFGDGLAGVNEQFF

d_gene: TRBD1
abundance: few
j_gene: TRBJ2-1
v_gene: TRBV29-1
CDR3nt: TGCAGCGTTGCAGGGACAGTAAAGTCCTACAATGAGCAGTTCTTC
CDR3aa: CSVAGTVKSYNEQFF

d_gene: TRBD2
abundance: .
j_gene: TRBJ2-1
v_gene: TRBV19
CDR3nt: TGTGCCAGTAGTATAGTTGCACTAGCGGCCTCCTACAATGAGCAGTTCTTC
CDR3aa: CASSIVALAASYNEQFF

d_gene: .
abundance: few
j_gene: TRBJ2-7
v_gene: TRBV4-3
CDR3nt: TGCGCCAGCAGCCCCCTCCGTGCTCCCAGCGAGCAGTACTTC
CDR3aa: CASSPLRAPSEQYF

d_gene: .
abundance: few
j_gene: TRBJ2-1
v_gene: TRBV29-1
CDR3nt: TGCAGCGTTGGATGGACCAACAATGAGCAGTTCTTC
CDR3aa: CSVGWTNNEQFF

d_gene: .
abundance: .
j_gene: TRBJ2-3
v_gene: TRBV20-1
CDR3nt: TGCAGTGCTAGTTCCCCCCCAGATACGCAGTATTTT
CDR3aa: CSASSPPDTQYF

d_gene: .
abundance: .
j_gene: TRBJ2-5
v_gene: TRBV7-7
CDR3nt: TGTGCTAGCAGCCCTCCATGTCCGGGACCCCGAACCTACGTGCAGTACTTC
CDR3aa: CASSPPCPGPRTYVQYF

d_gene: .
abundance: few
j_gene: TRBJ2-7
v_gene: TRBV9
CDR3nt: TGTGCCAGCAGCGTAGTCGGTACACCCGACTACGAGCAGTACTTC
CDR3aa: CASSVVGTPDYEQYF

d_gene: TRBD2
abundance: many
j_gene: TRBJ2-5
v_gene: TRBV7-9
CDR3nt: TGTGCCAGCAGCTTTGGAGGGACTAGCGGGGTCCTGTTCCAAGAGACCCAGTACTTC
CDR3aa: CASSFGGTSGVLFQETQYF

d_gene: .
abundance: .
j_gene: TRBJ1-2
v_gene: TRBV6-6
CDR3nt: TGTGCCAGCAGACCTCTTTCAGGGATCGAAAACTATGGCTACACCTTC
CDR3aa: CASRPLSGIENYGYTF

d_gene: .
abundance: .
j_gene: TRBJ2-3
v_gene: TRBV27
CDR3nt: TGTGCCAGCAGTTTGCGCCTTACCCAGTGGACAGATACGCAGTATTTT
CDR3aa: CASSLRLTQWTDTQYF

d_gene: .
abundance: .
j_gene: TRBJ2-3
v_gene: TRBV20-1
CDR3nt: TGCAGTGCCAGGAAACCTAGCACAGATACGCAGTATTTT
CDR3aa: CSARKPSTDTQYF

d_gene: .
abundance: .
j_gene: TRBJ1-5
v_gene: TRBV20-1
CDR3nt: TGCAGTGCCAGACGGGACGGGGAGGGCAATCAGCCCCAGCATTTT
CDR3aa: CSARRDGEGNQPQHF

d_gene: .
abundance: .
j_gene: TRBJ2-3
v_gene: TRBV2
CDR3nt: TGTGCCGGCAAGGGGACTCACACAGATACGCAGTATTTT
CDR3aa: CAGKGTHTDTQYF

d_gene: TRBD2
abundance: .
j_gene: TRBJ2-7
v_gene: TRBV29-1
CDR3nt: TGCAGCGCATCATATCTAGCGGGAGTAGGATCCCCCGCTTACGAGCAGTACTTC
CDR3aa: CSASYLAGVGSPAYEQYF